This is a list of T cell receptor beta chains from one sample in a study of shared clonotypes between healthy human individuals. Clones were sequenced by immunoSEQ multiplex PCR, and TCRdb holds only the in-frame ones, with some missing. Of hundreds of thousands of clones listed, around 97% are singletons. Sequenced: naive CD4+ T cells sorted from blood. All receptors come from a woman in her twenties or thirties in good health. Both conserved end residues are part of each CDR3. Each record gives: J gene, clone size, D gene, V gene, CDR3 DNA, CDR3 protein. The D gene is left open where the match is weak. Clone size is not always given. Where it is, it says once, few, many or a class for expanded clones.

j_call: TRBJ2-7; clone_size: NA; d_call: NA; v_call: TRBV5-8; cdr3_nt: TGTGCCAGCACCCTTCCGGGTAGTGACTACGAGCAGTACTTC; cdr3_aa: CASTLPGSDYEQYF
j_call: TRBJ1-1; clone_size: NA; d_call: NA; v_call: TRBV7-6; cdr3_nt: TGTGCCAGCAGCTCGCTGACCACCTCACAAGGGGAAGCTTTCTTT; cdr3_aa: CASSSLTTSQGEAFF
j_call: TRBJ2-7; clone_size: NA; d_call: TRBD2; v_call: TRBV5-4; cdr3_nt: TGTGCCAGCAGCGCATCAACCAGCGGGGGGACCCTCTCCTACGAGCAGTACTTC; cdr3_aa: CASSASTSGGTLSYEQYF
j_call: TRBJ1-1; clone_size: NA; d_call: NA; v_call: TRBV5-1; cdr3_nt: TGCGCCAGCAGCCCAACCCGAGGGGGTCCCGAAGCTTTCTTT; cdr3_aa: CASSPTRGGPEAFF
j_call: TRBJ2-3; clone_size: NA; d_call: NA; v_call: TRBV11-2; cdr3_nt: TGTGCCAGCAGCTTAGTTTATGGGGTAACAGATACGCAGTATTTT; cdr3_aa: CASSLVYGVTDTQYF
j_call: TRBJ1-1; clone_size: once; d_call: NA; v_call: TRBV18; cdr3_nt: TGTGCCAGCTCATACCTGGACAGAGAGACTGAAGCTTTCTTT; cdr3_aa: CASSYLDRETEAFF
j_call: TRBJ2-4; clone_size: NA; d_call: NA; v_call: TRBV19; cdr3_nt: TGTGCCAGTAGTCTACAGCCGGACAGTCTTATTCAGTACTTC; cdr3_aa: CASSLQPDSLIQYF
j_call: TRBJ2-5; clone_size: NA; d_call: NA; v_call: TRBV18; cdr3_nt: TGTGCCAGCTCACCACCCAACCAAGAGACCCAGTACTTC; cdr3_aa: CASSPPNQETQYF
j_call: TRBJ1-2; clone_size: NA; d_call: TRBD1; v_call: TRBV6-5; cdr3_nt: TGTGCCAGCAGAGATGACAGGGGGACCGCTTATGGCTACACCTTC; cdr3_aa: CASRDDRGTAYGYTF
j_call: TRBJ1-2; clone_size: few; d_call: NA; v_call: TRBV2; cdr3_nt: TGTGCCAGCAGTGACAGGAAGGCATTAAACTATGGCTACACCTTC; cdr3_aa: CASSDRKALNYGYTF
j_call: TRBJ1-2; clone_size: once; d_call: NA; v_call: TRBV5-5; cdr3_nt: TGTGCCAGCAGCTTGTTAGCCCAGGGCCTTTGGTATGGCTACACCTTC; cdr3_aa: CASSLLAQGLWYGYTF
j_call: TRBJ1-5; clone_size: NA; d_call: NA; v_call: TRBV28; cdr3_nt: TGTGCCAGCAGTATACCGGGCAATCAGCCCCAGCATTTT; cdr3_aa: CASSIPGNQPQHF
j_call: TRBJ2-3; clone_size: once; d_call: TRBD2; v_call: TRBV7-2; cdr3_nt: TGTGCCAGCAGACCCGGGACTAGCGGCTCTACGCAGTATTTT; cdr3_aa: CASRPGTSGSTQYF
j_call: TRBJ1-1; clone_size: NA; d_call: NA; v_call: TRBV15; cdr3_nt: TGTGCCACCAGCAGAGACATCGGTCCCGGTTATGAAGCTTTCTTT; cdr3_aa: CATSRDIGPGYEAFF
j_call: TRBJ2-2; clone_size: NA; d_call: NA; v_call: TRBV11-2; cdr3_nt: TGTGCCAGCAGCTTAACAAACACCGGGGAGCTGTTTTTT; cdr3_aa: CASSLTNTGELFF
j_call: TRBJ2-5; clone_size: once; d_call: TRBD1; v_call: TRBV6-1; cdr3_nt: TGTGCCAGCAGCGAACAGGGGCCACACGAGACCCAGTACTTC; cdr3_aa: CASSEQGPHETQYF
j_call: TRBJ2-7; clone_size: NA; d_call: NA; v_call: TRBV6-6; cdr3_nt: TGTGCCAGCAGCCGGACGGCCTCTTCCTATGTTCGGCAGTACTTC; cdr3_aa: CASSRTASSYVRQYF
j_call: TRBJ2-7; clone_size: NA; d_call: TRBD1; v_call: TRBV19; cdr3_nt: TGTGCCAGTAGAACCGGGACAGGGGCCTCCTACGAGCAGTACTTC; cdr3_aa: CASRTGTGASYEQYF
j_call: TRBJ1-2; clone_size: NA; d_call: NA; v_call: TRBV5-8; cdr3_nt: TGTGCCAGCAGCTTTTCTGGGGCTGGTGGTGGCTACACCTTC; cdr3_aa: CASSFSGAGGGYTF
j_call: TRBJ2-1; clone_size: NA; d_call: TRBD1; v_call: TRBV4-1; cdr3_nt: TGCGCCAGCAGCCAAGATCTTAGGGGGCTGGACTACAATGAGCAGTTCTTC; cdr3_aa: CASSQDLRGLDYNEQFF
j_call: TRBJ2-2; clone_size: few; d_call: TRBD1; v_call: TRBV5-1; cdr3_nt: TGCGCCAGCAGCGGACGCCGGGACAGTCCGTCGAACACCGGGGAGCTGTTTTTT; cdr3_aa: CASSGRRDSPSNTGELFF
j_call: TRBJ2-5; clone_size: NA; d_call: TRBD1; v_call: TRBV2; cdr3_nt: TGTGCCAGCACCAGGGACAGTTACCAAGAGACCCAGTACTTC; cdr3_aa: CASTRDSYQETQYF
j_call: TRBJ2-3; clone_size: once; d_call: NA; v_call: TRBV14; cdr3_nt: TGTGCCAGCAGCCAGATGGGGACGCAGTATTTT; cdr3_aa: CASSQMGTQYF
j_call: TRBJ2-5; clone_size: once; d_call: TRBD1; v_call: TRBV6-6; cdr3_nt: TGTGCCGGCATCGGGGGGACAGGGGGCGGCGAGACCCAGTACTTC; cdr3_aa: CAGIGGTGGGETQYF